This TCR beta chain derives from a study of blood T cells in healthy people across ages. The use of a sample-barcoded 5' primer and a J-beta primer mix characterized a second PCR of roughly 7 to 11 cycles. Each TCR beta cDNA got a 12-nucleotide random molecular identifier. Each sample provided no less than 2.5 million CDR3-containing paired-end reads. TCRdb reprocessed the 5' RACE reads via MiXCR and lists one record per CDR3 protein. The repertoire holds about 1.1 million distinct CDR3 sequences, with more than 30% as singletons. This CDR3 is built from 21 residues. The germline V gene has CDR1 SGHRS and CDR2 YFSETQ. J gave up 0 bases and V 0 bases, and 17 bases lay outside the gene matches. Study-wide results and limits: Both naive CD4+ cell counts and diversity were greater in long-lived donors than in aged donors.

As to this clonotype: Its antigen is not known.

This clonotype was sampled from a man between 18 and 29 years old in good health. Sequences were obtained from blood. The chain is built from TRBV5-1 and TRBJ1-3; 8 bases map to TRBD1. The CDR3 region is CASSLVVGTGVMASSGNTIYF. CDR3 in DNA: TGCGCCAGCAGCTTGGTCGTTGGGACAGGAGTTATGGCCAGCTCTGGAAACACCATATATTTT.